This TCR beta chain was identified in a study of cytomegalovirus exposure and HLA in healthy donors. This clone was recorded once. Its cognate antigen is unknown. Study outcomes and limitations: In a later analysis, HLA-associated beta chains showed higher expansion and lower generation probabilities than comparable chains. Using a false discovery rate of 0.05, a later analysis showed that 16,951 TCR beta sequences were associated with HLA alleles.

Trimming shortened V by 7 bases and J by 3 bases, and 10 bases separated the two germline ends. The CDR3 is 13 residues long. Looked up from germline, CDR1 is MNHEY and CDR2 is SMNVEV (reference sequence). PCR employed 60 Vbeta and 13 Jbeta primers. Sequencing used immunoSEQ multiplex PCR; TCRdb keeps in-frame clones, though not all of them. The sample includes around 130,000 clones, 77% of them seen just once. The sample was PBMCs. The receptor was isolated from a young man in good health and CMV-seropositive. This rearrangement joins TRBV27 to TRBJ2-1; no firm D call. In nucleotides, the CDR3 is TGTGCCAGCATCACACCGGGCTACAATGAGCAGTTCTTC. It translates to CASITPGYNEQFF.